This TCR beta chain is from a study of blood T cell repertoires in COVID-19. Background on the study: Whether acute or convalescent, the COVID-19 samples came from the United States, Italy and Spain. Sample material is recorded as cDNA or gDNA derived from T cells, B-cell-depleted T cells, or PBMCs.

Original processing methods: Researchers report that nucleated cell counts were estimated from reference gene primer amplification. Profiled with immunoSEQ multiplex PCR; TCRdb holds only in-frame clones, not every one. V and J calls plus clone size are reproduced from that table; the DNA served to infer D and trimming. The table lists about 200,000 clones, 86% of them singletons. Comments on this clone: Distinct nucleotide sequences in the sample also encode this CDR3.

Trimming removed 8 bases from V and 4 bases from J; junction bases left unmatched: 3. From germline, CDR1 is LNHDA and CDR2 SQIVND (reference sequence). The CDR3 consists of 14 residues. Specimen: peripheral blood. The chain couples TRBV19 to TRBJ1-5, with 12 bases aligning to TRBD1. This receptor was taken from a man aged 45-60 years with acute or convalescent COVID-19. The CDR3 loop reads CASRGQGANQPQHF. In DNA form, the CDR3 reads TGTGCCAGTCGGGGACAGGGGGCAAATCAGCCCCAGCATTTT.